A single T cell receptor beta chain is shown here with its context. For ophthalmopathy patients, the Clinical Activity Score was at least 3 and the NOSPECS grade at least 4; duration was under 3 months. Germline V gene sequence: CDR1 MNHGY, CDR2 SAAAGT. CDR3 size: 13 residues. V was pared by 0 bases and J by 7 bases, with 9 bases between. RNA transcripts yielded amplified TCR beta CDR3 regions. Primed by the HTBI set, a first-round RT-PCR was run on the TCR CDR3. MiXCR, run by TCRdb on the multiplex PCR reads, gives a single entry per CDR3 protein. Of roughly 640,000 distinct CDR3 sequences detected, roughly 16% appear once; the ten largest clones hold around 3.5%. The data were obtained in a study of T cells in Graves' hyperthyroidism and ophthalmopathy. Turning to the study itself: Specimen type is peripheral blood, collected at initial diagnosis prior to any treatment.

The sequenced sample consisted of blood. The clonotype originates from a woman aged 40 to 49 with Graves' ophthalmopathy. The genes are TRBV6-8 and TRBJ1-2; no clear D. CDR3 sequence (DNA): TGTGCCAGCAGTTACTCAACAAATGGTGGCTACACCTTC. Its translation is CASSYSTNGGYTF.